This T cell receptor (beta chain) appears in the sequencing data of a study of shared clonotypes between healthy human individuals. Study context: Ranging from 18 to 49 in age, donors were two women and a few men.

Germline assignment: CDR1 SNHLY and CDR2 FYNNEI. This CDR3 is 12 amino acids long. The junction had 2 bases not matched to a gene; V was cut back by 5 bases and J by 5 bases. Assay execution proceeded at the deep level. In the sorted-subset replicate PCRs, around 200 ng DNA, around 30,000 T cell genomes, was used. The protocol was immunoSEQ multiplex PCR, while the TCRdb copy is restricted to in-frame clones and leaves out a portion. Of approximately 700,000 clones listed, around 73% were seen once; the top ten hold around 2%. In its sample, this clone was seen many times. The source is a woman under 40 in good health. Sequencing used memory CD4+ T cells sorted from blood. Indicated subset: CD45RA-negative fraction. The J gene is TRBJ1-1, the V gene TRBV2; 7 nucleotides line up with TRBD1. CDR3 DNA: TGTGCCAGCAGTAGGGGGCGAACTGAAGCTTTCTTT. The encoded protein is CASSRGRTEAFF.